The 22 T cell receptor beta chains in this list originate from one sample, sequenced in a study of response to subunit inactivated influenza vaccine. Each CDR3 protein gets one entry after TCRdb re-called the RT-PCR reads with MiXCR. The sample gives about 480,000 distinct CDR3 sequences, over 25% of which show up once; 1.5% to 2% is in the top ten. The material was CD4+ T cells sorted from PBMCs, obtained 5 days after vaccination. These receptors came from a man between 50 and 59 years old who received an inactivated influenza vaccine.

This clonotype was recorded a few times. The chain employs TRBV10-3 and TRBJ2-2; a possible D gene is TRBD2 (6 bases). Looked up from germline, CDR1 is ENHRY and CDR2 is SYGVKD. The CDR3 runs 15 residues. V was pared by 10 bases and J by 5 bases, with 20 bases between. CDR3 nucleotide sequence: TGTGCCACCGCAAGGGACTCAGAGACGACCGGGGAGCTGTTTTTT. Protein sequence: CATARDSETTGELFF.

This clonotype was seen more than once but under ten times. V usage is TRBV7-2 and J usage is TRBJ2-5; no clear D. From germline, CDR1 is SGHTA and CDR2 FQGNSA. Trimming cost V 6 bases and J 5 bases, with 13 bases left between them. The CDR3 sequence is 13 residues long. The CDR3 reads CASRATQGETQYF. The CDR3 nucleotides read TGTGCCAGCAGGGCTACGCAAGGGGAGACCCAGTACTTC.

This clonotype was detected a few times. CDR3: CATSRRTGSTDTQYF. The CDR3 DNA sequence: TGTGCCACCAGCCGCCGGACAGGCAGCACAGATACGCAGTATTTT. The chain links TRBV15 to TRBJ2-3; TRBD1 aligns across 7 bases. The CDR3 totals 15 residues. CDR1 and CDR2 (germline): LNHNV, YYDKDF (reference sequence). V dropped 5 bases and J dropped 0; count of bases not matched to a gene: 5.

This clonotype was observed a handful of times. The chain has TRBV6-2 or TRBV6-3 and TRBJ1-1; possible D gene TRBD1, 6 bases. Trimming removed 4 bases at V and 0 bases at J, with 15 bases between. Germline V lookup: CDR1 MNHEY, CDR2 SVGEGT. The length of the CDR3 is 16 residues. CDR3 DNA sequence: TGTGCCAGCAGTTTGAAGATCAGGGGTATGAACACTGAAGCTTTCTTT. Translating gives CASSLKIRGMNTEAFF.

The genes are TRBV27 and TRBJ1-6, with TRBD1 matching over 8 bases. CDR1 MNHEY and CDR2 SMNVEV come from the germline V gene (reference sequence). The CDR3 runs to 13 residues. The J segment lost 5 bases and the V segment lost 10 bases, leaving 4 bases of the junction unmatched. CDR3 sequence (DNA): TGTGCCACCACAGGGGGGAATAATTCACCCCTCCACTTT. Protein product: CATTGGNNSPLHF.

This clonotype was picked up a small number of times. The V call is TRBV4-3, the J call TRBJ2-6, with D uncertain. Germline V CDR1 and CDR2: LGHNA, YSLEER. This CDR3 region has 17 residues. Trimming pared 0 bases from V and 0 bases from J, leaving 9 bases between. This CDR3 is CASSQDIASSGANVLTF. The DNA of the CDR3 is TGCGCCAGCAGCCAAGATATAGCCAGCTCTGGGGCCAACGTCCTGACTTTC.

The gene calls are TRBV5-1 and TRBJ2-7, with 9 bases that match TRBD1. The CDR3 length is 15 residues. Looked up from germline, CDR1 is SGHRS and CDR2 is YFSETQ. J was trimmed by 3 bases and V by 0 bases; bases with no gene match: 4. Here the CDR3 reads CASSLGQGGIYEQYF. CDR3 sequence (DNA): TGCGCCAGCAGCTTGGGACAGGGGGGGATCTACGAGCAGTACTTC.

CDR3 in DNA: TGCAGTGCTAGTGCACACGAGCAGTACTTC. It yields the protein CSASAHEQYF. The chain joins TRBV20-1 to TRBJ2-7; D uncertain. Germline V gene sequence: CDR1 DFQATT, CDR2 SNEGSKA (reference sequence). CDR3 size: 10 residues. Trimming cost V 3 bases and J 5 bases, with 5 bases left between them.

This clonotype was found a few times. The chain is built from TRBV20-1 and TRBJ2-3; 11 bases line up with TRBD2. Germline CDR1 reads DFQATT; CDR2 reads SNEGSKA (reference sequence). This CDR3 contains 16 residues. After removal of 3 bases from V and 0 bases from J, the junction contained 5 bases not matched to a gene. The CDR3 bases are TGCAGTGCTAGTAGGACTAGCGGGTATAGCACAGATACGCAGTATTTT. Translated, it gives CSASRTSGYSTDTQYF.

The sample holds a few counts of this clonotype. The chain recombines TRBV24-1 with TRBJ2-1; 10 positions agree with TRBD2. Germline V gives CDR1 KGHDR, CDR2 SFDVKD. J was trimmed by 0 bases and V by 6 bases; bases with no gene match: 16. The length of the CDR3 is 20 residues. The CDR3 loop reads CATSPWTSGPEVGSYNEQFF. The CDR3 DNA reads as TGTGCCACCAGTCCATGGACTAGCGGCCCTGAGGTGGGCTCCTACAATGAGCAGTTCTTC.

This sequence joins TRBV20-1 and TRBJ1-2; the match to TRBD1 covers 9 bases. The V gene end was trimmed by 2 bases and the J gene end by 6 bases; junction bases not matched to a gene: 4. CDR1 DFQATT and CDR2 SNEGSKA come from the germline V gene (reference sequence). This CDR3 comprises 13 residues. The CDR3, as DNA: TGCAGTGCTAGACCGACAGGGGGTGATGGCTACACCTTC. Its protein product is CSARPTGGDGYTF.

This clonotype was counted only a few times. The CDR3 DNA reads as TGTGCCAGCAATCAGGTTTCAGATACGCAGTATTTT. Its translation: CASNQVSDTQYF. The chain uses TRBV2 and TRBJ2-3, with no clear D. Germline CDR1 reads SNHLY; CDR2 reads FYNNEI. The V end lost 7 bases, the J end lost 4 bases, and 9 bases lay between the germline ends. The CDR3 runs 12 residues.

The chain uses TRBV3-1 and TRBJ2-1, with TRBD1 matching 7 bases. The V gene's germline CDR1 is LGHDT and CDR2 YNNKEL (reference sequence). This CDR3 spans 18 amino acids. V lost 3 bases to trimming and J lost 2 bases; unmatched junction nucleotides: 13. The CDR3 loop reads CASSQFTGVSAPYNEQFF. The CDR3 nucleotides are TGTGCCAGCAGCCAGTTTACAGGGGTTTCGGCTCCCTACAATGAGCAGTTCTTC.

This clonotype was recorded a few times. J is TRBJ2-5 and V is TRBV15, with 7 bases that match TRBD1. Germline CDR1 reads LNHNV; CDR2 reads YYDKDF (reference sequence). V lost 4 bases, J lost 2 bases, and 10 bases stayed unmatched. The CDR3 totals 16 residues. DNA for the CDR3: TGTGCCACCAGCACGGGACAGAGCCACTTACAAGAGACCCAGTACTTC. This gives the protein CATSTGQSHLQETQYF. Looking up the rest from reference TRBV15 and TRBJ2-5 gives the full variable domain: DAMVIQNPRYQVTQFGKPVTLSCSQTLNHNVMYWYQQKSSQAPKLLFHYYDKDFNNEADTPDNFQSRRPNTSFCFLDIRSPGLGDTAMYLCATSTGQSHLQETQYFGPGTRLLVL.

This clonotype was picked up many times. V usage is TRBV12-3 or TRBV12-4 and J usage is TRBJ2-7, with 10 bases lining up with TRBD1. The V segment lost 2 bases and the J segment 2 bases; nucleotides outside the gene matches: 3. The CDR3 sequence is 15 residues long. CDR3 coding DNA: TGTGCCAGCAGTTTACTTGGGACAGGGGCCTACGAGCAGTACTTC. Its translation: CASSLLGTGAYEQYF.

V gene TRBV7-6 combines with J gene TRBJ2-7; D is possibly TRBD2 (5 bases). Germline CDR1 SGHVS, CDR2 FNYEAQ. This CDR3 is 14 amino acids long. Trimming stripped 6 bases from V and 3 bases from J, with 15 bases between. Here the CDR3 reads CASRAGGSSYEQYF. CDR3 sequence (DNA): TGTGCCAGCAGGGCGGGCGGAAGTAGCTACGAGCAGTACTTC.

The V and J genes are TRBV18 and TRBJ2-1, with D tentatively TRBD1 or TRBD2 (6 bases each). Germline loops: CDR1 KGHSH, CDR2 LQKENI. V lost 3 bases and J lost 12, with 18 bases in between. CDR3 length: 14 residues. The CDR3 protein is CASSPDRLVGGQFF. The CDR3 DNA reads TGTGCCAGCTCACCCGACAGGTTGGTCGGGGGGCAGTTCTTC.

This chain links TRBV28 with TRBJ2-5, with TRBD2 identical over 7 bases. With 3 bases clipped from V and 0 bases from J, the junction kept 7 bases outside the gene matches. Germline CDR1 and CDR2: MDHEN and SYDVKM. The CDR3 consists of 16 residues. The CDR3 DNA follows: TGTGCCAGCAGTTTTGAGGCTAGCGGATACCAAGAGACCCAGTACTTC. Translated: CASSFEASGYQETQYF.

This chain connects TRBV20-1 to TRBJ2-7; 10 bases line up with TRBD2. CDR1 DFQATT and CDR2 SNEGSKA come from the germline V gene (reference sequence). The CDR3 is 14 amino acids. Unmatched junction bases numbered 5, after V lost 5 bases and J lost 1 base. The CDR3 spells CSAYKREGSYEQYF. The CDR3 DNA reads as TGCAGTGCTTATAAGCGGGAGGGTTCCTACGAGCAGTACTTC.

This clonotype was seen at least ten times. V and J are TRBV6-2 or TRBV6-3 and TRBJ2-1; no clear D gene. Trimming removed 0 bases from V and 10 bases from J, with 13 bases in between. This CDR3 spans 14 amino acids. Germline CDR1 is MNHEY and CDR2 is SVGEGT. The CDR3 spells CASSYSIGRPEQFF. CDR3 bases: TGTGCCAGCAGTTACTCGATCGGCAGACCCGAGCAGTTCTTC.

In this sample, this clonotype turned up a few times. V and J are TRBV7-3 and TRBJ2-2; 9 nucleotides line up with TRBD2. Losses at the gene ends were 5 bases for V and 0 bases for J; bases not matched to a gene: 7. CDR3 size: 17 residues. Germline loops: CDR1 SGHTA, CDR2 FQGTGA. The CDR3 region has the DNA TGTGCCAGCAGCACCTTAGCGGGAGAACCGAACACCGGGGAGCTGTTTTTT. It yields the protein CASSTLAGEPNTGELFF.

There are a few counts of this clonotype. This sequence joins TRBV28 and TRBJ1-4; no clear D. V was trimmed by 2 bases and J by 7 bases, leaving 14 bases between them. CDR3 length equals 15 residues. The V gene's germline CDR1 is MDHEN and CDR2 SYDVKM. For the CDR3, the DNA is TGTGCCAGCAGTTTACTCAAGGGTGGGCGTGAAAAACTGTTTTTT. As protein: CASSLLKGGREKLFF.